The clone carrying this TCR beta chain is medium-sized by frequency. Its cognate antigen is unknown. Each sample's input was about 250 ng genomic DNA, 30,000 to 45,000 genome equivalents. This sample stems from a study of T cell clusters in autoimmune cytopenias. Multiplex touch-down PCR amplified TRB using TRB-A and TRB-B pools in one tube. One entry per CDR3 protein, without DNA, is what TCRdb gives after re-calling the multiplex PCR reads. The listing contains some 13,000 distinct CDR3 sequences. Germline V gene data show CDR1 as SQVTM and CDR2 as ANQGSEA. The CDR3 has 13 amino acids. Findings of the study overall: Exclusive TRB clusters were about 2.8-fold more numerous in healthy donors than in active autoimmune hepatitis.

Sequenced sample: peripheral blood. The J gene is TRBJ2-2, the V gene TRBV29-1; TCRdb's D call, TRBD2, is unchecked because there is no DNA. The TCR was taken from a human donor with an autoimmune cytopenia or autoimmune hepatitis (not recorded which). CDR3: CSVVPAGTGELFF.